This T cell receptor (beta chain) was documented in a study of PD-1 blockade in classical Hodgkin lymphoma. The table came from immunoSEQ multiplex PCR; TCRdb's copy has only in-frame clones and leaves some out. The table includes about 64,000 clones, about 89% detected once. Regarding time point: cycle 4 day 1 (C4D1), after five to seven weeks of nivolumab. Every one of the patients relapsed after autologous stem cell transplantation (brentuximab vedotin exposure was variable). This CDR3 comprises 17 residues. Trimming at V came to 0 bases and at J to 6 bases, leaving 12 bases not matched to a gene. Germline CDR1 reads LNHNV; CDR2 reads YYDKDF (reference sequence).

The source material was peripheral blood mononuclear cells (PBMCs), sampled before the fourth cycle of nivolumab. The clonotype originates from a human donor with classical Hodgkin lymphoma. V and J are TRBV15 and TRBJ2-3, with 7 bases fitting TRBD2. The CDR3, as DNA: TGTGCCACCAGCAGAGATCTTGGCGGGGGACCGCAGGATACGCAGTATTTT. Its protein is CATSRDLGGGPQDTQYF.